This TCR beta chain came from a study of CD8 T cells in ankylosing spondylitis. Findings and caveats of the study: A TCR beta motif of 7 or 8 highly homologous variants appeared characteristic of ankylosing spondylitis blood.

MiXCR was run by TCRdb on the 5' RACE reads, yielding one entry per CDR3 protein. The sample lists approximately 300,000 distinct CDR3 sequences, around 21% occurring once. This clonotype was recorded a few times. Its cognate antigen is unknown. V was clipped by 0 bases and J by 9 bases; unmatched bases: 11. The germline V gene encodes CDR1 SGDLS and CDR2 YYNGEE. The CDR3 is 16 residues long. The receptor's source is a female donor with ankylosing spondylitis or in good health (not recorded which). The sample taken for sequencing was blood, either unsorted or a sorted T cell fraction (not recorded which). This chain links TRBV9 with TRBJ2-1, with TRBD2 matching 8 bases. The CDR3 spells CASSVGGAGGHSEQFF. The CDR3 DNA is TGTGCCAGCAGCGTAGGTGGCGCGGGAGGCCATAGTGAGCAGTTCTTC.